What follows are 23 T cell receptor beta chains derived from one specimen sequenced in a study of blood T cell repertoires in COVID-19. This table comes from immunoSEQ multiplex PCR, and its TCRdb copy is limited to in-frame clones, with some not included. The data show about 270,000 clones, 65% to 90% seen once. Specimen: peripheral blood. These TCRs come from a woman in her fifties or sixties with active or convalescent COVID-19.

This chain links TRBV5-6 with TRBJ2-7; no reliable D call. Germline V gene sequence: CDR1 SGHDT, CDR2 YYEEEE. V lost 4 bases and J lost 3, with 14 bases in between. This CDR3 region has 14 residues. The CDR3 region is CASSVRDKVYEQYF. CDR3 in DNA: TGTGCCAGCAGCGTCCGAGACAAGGTCTACGAGCAGTACTTC.

Turning to this clone: Lacking the conserved final phenylalanine or tryptophan, this CDR3 likely reflects a read error. The DNA is left out, because the CDR3 cannot be placed on it with certainty; the CDR3 is given as TCRdb lists it. The V call is TRBV6-4, the J call TRBJ1-2. The CDR3 is made up of 9 amino acids, end residues included. Germline CDR1 MRHNA, CDR2 SNTAGT. CDR3 sequence: CASSVDSKV.

The CDR3 coding sequence is TGTGCCAGCAGCCAACCTAGGGGGCCAGGGAAGTACACCGGGGAGCTGTTTTTT. Protein product: CASSQPRGPGKYTGELFF. The rearrangement joins TRBV14 to TRBJ2-2; 7 bases match TRBD1. The CDR3 covers 18 residues. With 2 bases clipped from V and 3 bases from J, the junction kept 12 bases outside the gene matches. From germline, CDR1 is SGHDN and CDR2 FVKESK. Combining the CDR3 with reference TRBV14 and TRBJ2-2 gives the whole variable domain EAGVTQFPSHSVIEKGQTVTLRCDPISGHDNLYWYRRVMGKEIKFLLHFVKESKQDESGMPNNRFLAERTGGTYSTLKVQPAELEDSGVYFCASSQPRGPGKYTGELFFGEGSRLTVL.

J is TRBJ2-1 and V is TRBV6-2 or TRBV6-3; TRBD2 aligns across 7 bases. There are 16 residues in the CDR3. CDR1 and CDR2 from the germline V gene are MNHEY and SVGEGT. Germline trimming cut 2 bases from V and 3 bases from J; bases unmatched to any gene: 7. The chain's CDR3 is CASSYGLAVIYNEQFF. CDR3 DNA sequence: TGTGCCAGCAGTTACGGGCTAGCGGTAATCTACAATGAGCAGTTCTTC.

The rearrangement uses TRBV7-2 and TRBJ2-2; the D is unclear. Trimming cost V 10 bases and J 1 base, with 13 bases left between them. This CDR3 region has 14 residues. Looked up from germline, CDR1 is SGHTA and CDR2 is FQGNSA. CDR3 in amino acids: CATSREMNTGELFF. CDR3 in DNA: TGTGCCACCTCCCGAGAGATGAACACCGGGGAGCTGTTTTTT.

This clone occurred a few times. This chain connects TRBV6-5 to TRBJ1-2, with D possibly TRBD1 on 5 matching bases. The CDR3 sequence is 13 residues long. The V and J ends lost 4 bases and 8 bases respectively, with 14 bases between them. CDR1 MNHEY and CDR2 SVGAGI come from the germline V gene. In DNA form, the CDR3 reads TGTGCCAGCAGTTCCCAGACGGGGGTGGGCTACACCTTC. Its protein is CASSSQTGVGYTF.

This chain uses TRBV14 with TRBJ1-5; D gene uncertain. The V gene's germline CDR1 is SGHDN and CDR2 FVKESK. The CDR3 length is 14 residues. With 6 bases removed from V and 0 bases from J, the gap between germline ends came to 9 bases. CDR3 residues: CASSASDSNQPQHF. CDR3 coding DNA: TGTGCCAGCAGTGCTAGCGATAGCAATCAGCCCCAGCATTTT.

This clone was detected a few times. The chain is built from TRBV5-1 and TRBJ2-7, with 8 bases matching TRBD1. The J segment lost 5 bases and the V segment lost 0 bases, leaving 4 bases of the junction unmatched. Per germline, CDR1 SGHRS and CDR2 YFSETQ. The CDR3 loop spans 14 amino acids. CDR3 residues: CASSLGQGLHEQYF. The CDR3 bases are TGCGCCAGCAGCTTGGGACAGGGGTTGCACGAGCAGTACTTC.

J is TRBJ1-4 and V is TRBV5-6; D is possibly TRBD1 (6 bases). This CDR3 contains 15 residues. The V and J ends lost 3 bases and 4 bases respectively, with 13 bases between them. Germline assignment: CDR1 SGHDT and CDR2 YYEEEE. The chain's CDR3 is CASSSKTGYNEKLFF. CDR3 sequence (DNA): TGTGCCAGCAGCTCAAAGACAGGCTATAATGAAAAACTGTTTTTT.

The chain is built from TRBV2 and TRBJ1-1, with D possibly TRBD1 on 5 matching bases. V was pared by 7 bases and J by 6 bases, with 12 bases between. The CDR3 spans 12 residues. Germline CDR1 reads SNHLY; CDR2 reads FYNNEI. The CDR3 DNA is TGTGCCAGCATCTGGACACGACCTGAAGCTTTCTTT. Amino acids: CASIWTRPEAFF.

The chain employs TRBV12-3 or TRBV12-4 and TRBJ2-4, with 10 bases aligning to TRBD1. The CDR3 contains 12 residues. J gave up 11 bases and V 6 bases, and 4 bases lay outside the gene matches. This CDR3 is CASSRDRGLQYF. DNA for the CDR3: TGTGCCAGCAGCCGCGACAGGGGGCTTCAGTACTTC.

This chain connects TRBV11-2 to TRBJ2-2, with D unclear. The V and J ends lost 5 bases and 2 bases respectively, with 21 bases between them. The CDR3 is made up of 18 amino acids. The V gene's germline CDR1 is SGHAT and CDR2 FQNNGV. Written as DNA, the CDR3 is TGTGCCAGCAGCCCCCGTTTGTTTAGCCTACCCAACACCGGGGAGCTGTTTTTT. Protein: CASSPRLFSLPNTGELFF.

This clone came up a few times. This chain joins TRBV3-1 (or the pseudogene TRBV3-2) and TRBJ1-2; possibly TRBD1 for D (5 bases). The CDR3 loop spans 15 amino acids. Germline V gene data show CDR1 as LGHDT and CDR2 as YNNKEL (reference sequence). Between the trimmed V and J ends, which lost 2 bases and 0 bases, there was a span of 10 bases. CDR3 in amino acids: CASSQWGRTNYGYTF. In DNA form, the CDR3 reads TGTGCCAGCAGCCAATGGGGCAGAACTAACTATGGCTACACCTTC.

This chain connects TRBV12-3 or TRBV12-4 to TRBJ1-2; the D gene is possibly TRBD1 (6 bases). The CDR3 sequence is 12 residues long. V lost 11 bases, J lost 9 bases, and 19 bases lay in between. In DNA form, the CDR3 reads TGTGCCGGAAGGGACATTTTAGGTAGCTACACCTTC. It codes for CAGRDILGSYTF.

This chain connects TRBV21-1 to TRBJ2-3; the table's TRBD1 call for D was not verified on the DNA. TRBV21-1 has pseudogene status. The CDR3 length is 16 residues. DNA of the CDR3: TGTGCCAGCAGCAAAGTAAGGGGACAGGGGCCAGATACGCAGTATTTT. It encodes CASSKVRGQGPDTQYF.

J is TRBJ2-7 and V is TRBV23-1; 10 positions agree with TRBD2. TRBV23-1 is labeled an ORF, and its function is uncertain. V was pared by 1 base and J by 1 base, with 10 bases of the junction left unmatched. The CDR3 totals 18 residues. As DNA, the CDR3 is TGCGCCAGCAGTCAATTGCCTAGCGGGGGCCTAAGGTCCTACGAGCAGTACTTC. Translating it yields CASSQLPSGGLRSYEQYF.

This chain uses TRBV14 with TRBJ2-1, with TRBD2 identical over 7 bases. Germline trimming cut 3 bases from V and 8 bases from J; bases unmatched to any gene: 16. This CDR3 is built from 17 residues. CDR1 SGHDN and CDR2 FVKESK come from the germline V gene. CDR3 amino acids: CASSQRGWNSGLHEQFF. CDR3 sequence (DNA): TGTGCCAGCAGCCAGAGGGGTTGGAATAGCGGGCTCCATGAGCAGTTCTTC.

The J gene is TRBJ2-5, the V gene TRBV7-9, with D possibly being TRBD2 (6 bases). The V gene's germline CDR1 is SEHNR and CDR2 FQNEAQ (reference sequence). The CDR3 extends over 15 amino acids. Trimming stripped 5 bases from V and 2 bases from J, with 15 bases between. CDR3 DNA sequence: TGTGCCAGCAGCCCCCTCCGGGACTGGCAAGAGACCCAGTACTTC. Residues: CASSPLRDWQETQYF.

CDR3 amino acids: CASSVSSGGWNEQFF. The CDR3 region has the DNA TGTGCCAGCAGCGTATCTAGCGGGGGGTGGAATGAGCAGTTCTTC. The chain combines TRBV9 with TRBJ2-1; 11 nucleotides line up with TRBD2. Germline assignment: CDR1 SGDLS and CDR2 YYNGEE. With V trimmed by 1 base and J by 7 bases, 4 bases remained unmatched. The CDR3 covers 15 residues.

The V and J genes are TRBV7-3 and TRBJ1-2, with a tentative D call TRBD1 (5 bases). Germline CDR1 SGHTA, CDR2 FQGTGA. The CDR3 sequence is 14 residues long. Deletions cut 4 bases from V and 8 bases from J, with 17 bases between. CDR3 DNA sequence: TGTGCCAGCAGCTGGGGGAACAACCGGGAGGGCTACACCTTC. Translation: CASSWGNNREGYTF.

The genes are TRBV24-1 and TRBJ2-3, with D tentatively TRBD2 (6 bases). Germline CDR1 KGHDR, CDR2 SFDVKD. Trimming removed 5 bases from V and 3 bases from J, with 8 bases in between. The CDR3 runs to 13 residues. CDR3 sequence (DNA): TGTGCCACCAGTGTCGCGGGGACAGATACGCAGTATTTT. Its protein is CATSVAGTDTQYF.

This rearrangement joins TRBV3-1 (or the pseudogene TRBV3-2) to TRBJ2-5; D is ambiguous. The CDR3 is 14 residues long. CDR1 and CDR2 from the germline V gene are LGHDT and YNNKEL (reference sequence). V was cut by 1 base and J by 4 bases, with 10 bases left in between. CDR3 DNA: TGTGCCAGCAGCCAAGCCATTATCGGAGAGACCCAGTACTTC. It encodes CASSQAIIGETQYF.

The gene calls are TRBV5-1 and TRBJ2-7, with 9 bases fitting TRBD2. Germline values: CDR1 SGHRS, CDR2 YFSETQ. This CDR3 is 18 amino acids long. With V trimmed by 0 bases and J by 2 bases, 12 bases remained unmatched. This CDR3 is CASSLGPFSGGYPYEQYF. The DNA of the CDR3 is TGCGCCAGCAGCTTGGGTCCCTTTAGCGGGGGTTACCCCTACGAGCAGTACTTC.